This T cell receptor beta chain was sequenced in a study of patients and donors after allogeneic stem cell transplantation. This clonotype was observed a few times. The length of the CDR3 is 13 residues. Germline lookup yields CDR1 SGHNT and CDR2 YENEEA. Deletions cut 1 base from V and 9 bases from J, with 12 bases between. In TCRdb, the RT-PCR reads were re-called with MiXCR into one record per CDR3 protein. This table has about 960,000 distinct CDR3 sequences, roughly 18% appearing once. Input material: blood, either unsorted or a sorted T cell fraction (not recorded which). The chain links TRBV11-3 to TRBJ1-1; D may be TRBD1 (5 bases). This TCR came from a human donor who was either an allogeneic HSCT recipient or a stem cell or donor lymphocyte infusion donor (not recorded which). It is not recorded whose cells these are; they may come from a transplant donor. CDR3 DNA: TGTGCCAGCAGCTTAGCTCAGGGAAGAAAAGCTTTCTTT. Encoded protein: CASSLAQGRKAFF.